These T cell receptor beta chains were read from a single sample in a study of blood T cell repertoires in COVID-19. Libraries were prepared by immunoSEQ multiplex PCR; TCRdb keeps only in-frame clonotypes and omits some of them. The sample lists fewer than 400,000 clones, 85% to 90% seen once, with about 4.2% in the top ten. Sequences were obtained from PBMCs or T cells enriched from blood (not recorded which). The receptors originated from a man between 25 and 39 years old who had recovered from COVID-19. Both conserved end residues are part of each CDR3. A D gene is named only where the DNA matches it firmly. A clone size is listed for some rows: how often the clone was seen (once, few, many), or a class if it is expanded.

TRBJ2-3,-,-,TRBV2,CASSRDKSSTDTQYF,TGTGCCAGCAGCCGGGACAAATCTAGCACAGATACGCAGTATTTT
TRBJ2-7,-,once,TRBV7-9,CASSLWYREGTRNLYEQYF,TGTGCCAGCAGCTTATGGTACAGGGAGGGTACAAGAAACTTATACGAGCAGTACTTC
TRBJ1-1,TRBD1,-,TRBV28,CASSLPGQGHTEAFF,TGTGCCAGCAGCCTACCGGGACAGGGACACACTGAAGCTTTCTTT
TRBJ2-1,TRBD2,-,TRBV9,CASGGLVVNEQFF,TGTGCCAGCGGCGGACTAGTTGTCAATGAGCAGTTCTTC
TRBJ2-7,TRBD2,-,TRBV7-2,CASSPSRGTSGREQYF,TGTGCCAGCAGCCCCTCCCGGGGGACTAGCGGCCGCGAGCAGTACTTC
TRBJ2-1,TRBD1,-,TRBV5-1,CASSLQGVGEQFF,TGCGCCAGCAGCCTGCAGGGGGTGGGTGAGCAGTTCTTC
TRBJ1-2,-,-,TRBV12-2,CASRFGSQGYYGYTF,TGTGCAAGTCGCTTTGGGTCGCAGGGATACTATGGCTACACCTTC
TRBJ1-2,TRBD1,-,TRBV7-9,CASRPQGAGYGYTF,TGTGCCAGCAGGCCACAGGGGGCGGGTTATGGCTACACCTTC
TRBJ2-6,TRBD1,-,TRBV2,CASSPGTGLPGANVLTF,TGTGCCAGCAGTCCCGGGACAGGTCTCCCCGGGGCCAACGTCCTGACTTTC
TRBJ1-3,TRBD1,-,TRBV5-1,CASSVQGAPGNTIYF,TGCGCCAGCAGCGTACAGGGGGCTCCTGGAAACACCATATATTTT
TRBJ1-1,-,-,TRBV18,CASSPGGWTEAFF,TGTGCCAGCTCACCAGGGGGGTGGACTGAAGCTTTCTTT
TRBJ2-7,TRBD1,-,TRBV10-1,CASRKQGPYSYEQYF,TGCGCCAGCAGGAAACAGGGGCCGTACTCCTACGAGCAGTACTTC
TRBJ1-2,TRBD1,many,TRBV19,CASSMRGQGSYGYTF,TGTGCCAGTAGTATGCGGGGACAGGGTTCCTATGGCTACACCTTC
TRBJ2-7,TRBD1,-,TRBV6-5,CASRGPGTGGDEQYF,TGTGCCAGCAGGGGCCCCGGGACAGGGGGGGACGAGCAGTACTTC
TRBJ2-7,TRBD1,-,TRBV6-5,CASSYSGQSLYEQYF,TGTGCCAGCAGTTACTCGGGACAGTCGTTATACGAGCAGTACTTC
TRBJ1-3,-,-,TRBV5-6,CASSLGNSGNTIYF,TGTGCCAGCAGCTTGGGTAACTCTGGAAACACCATATATTTT
TRBJ2-2,-,-,TRBV11-3,CASTSSGTVNTGELFF,TGTGCCAGCACCTCCTCCGGGACTGTGAACACCGGGGAGCTGTTTTTT
TRBJ2-5,TRBD1,once,TRBV24-1,CATSDSATGGFAETQYF,TGTGCCACCAGTGATTCGGCGACAGGGGGATTTGCAGAGACCCAGTACTTC
TRBJ2-2,-,-,TRBV4-2,CASSQDRGSGELFF,TGTGCCAGCAGCCAAGATCGCGGAAGCGGGGAGCTGTTTTTT
TRBJ2-7,-,-,TRBV14,CASSQKTGHSYEQYF,TGTGCCAGCAGCCAGAAAACAGGTCACTCCTACGAGCAGTACTTC
TRBJ2-1,-,-,TRBV19,CASSRAEGPRTYNEQFF,TGTGCCAGTAGTCGGGCGGAGGGACCAAGAACCTACAATGAGCAGTTCTTC
TRBJ1-4,TRBD1,-,TRBV28,CASSRTGEKLFF,TGTGCCAGCAGTAGGACAGGGGAAAAACTGTTTTTT
TRBJ1-1,-,-,TRBV5-1,CASSFTENTEAFF,TGCGCCAGCAGCTTTACAGAGAACACTGAAGCTTTCTTT
TRBJ1-5,TRBD1,-,TRBV24-1,CATSQGDRANQPQHF,TGTGCCACCAGTCAAGGGGACAGGGCCAATCAGCCCCAGCATTTT
TRBJ1-4,-,-,TRBV5-1,CASGAENSNEKLFF,TGCGCCAGCGGAGCGGAAAATTCAAATGAAAAACTGTTTTTT
TRBJ1-5,TRBD1,-,TRBV6-5,CASSYEQGFNQPQHF,TGTGCCAGCAGCTACGAACAGGGGTTCAATCAGCCCCAGCATTTT
TRBJ1-4,-,-,TRBV28,CASGQLNEKLFF,TGTGCCAGCGGACAGCTAAATGAAAAACTGTTTTTT